This TCR beta chain was profiled in a study of blood T cell repertoires in COVID-19. CDR1 is SGHDN, CDR2 FVKESK, per germline. This CDR3 has 13 residues. Between the trimmed V and J ends, which lost 2 bases and 7 bases, there was a span of 11 bases. Sequencing was performed with immunoSEQ multiplex PCR; in TCRdb, only in-frame clones are kept and a portion is missing. This table holds 150,000 to 200,000 clones, about 86% found once. Sequencing was performed on peripheral blood. This receptor was taken from a man aged 55 to 70 with acute or convalescent COVID-19. V is TRBV14 and J is TRBJ1-2; a weak D match, TRBD1 (6 bases). Here the CDR3 reads CASSQSRGSGYTF. In DNA, the CDR3 is TGTGCCAGCAGCCAATCCAGGGGAAGTGGCTACACCTTC.